This entry features one T cell receptor beta chain sequence. Its antigen remains unidentified. In the original analysis: Filtering was not the same, since immunoSEQ gave junction-only sequences without quality scores. Repertoires were generated with immunoSEQ multiplex PCR, while TCRdb's copy carries only in-frame clones and drops some. That table supplies the V and J calls and clone size; D and trimming were determined from the DNA. The sample shows hundreds of thousands of clones, 76% of them seen only once. Unmatched junction bases numbered 8, after V lost 3 bases and J lost 3 bases. This CDR3 is 16 amino acids long. Germline V CDR1 and CDR2: SGHTA, FQGTGA. This specimen belongs to a study of shared clonotypes between healthy human individuals. Study results and caveats: The study sampled only blood, and tissue repertoires likely differ.

The chain has TRBV7-3 and TRBJ2-3; TRBD1 agrees at 8 bases. Sequenced input: PBMCs. The clonotype originates from a middle-aged woman in good health. Some clones in this sample may be carry-over from other donors' samples. CDR3 residues: CASSLEGQATTDTQYF. DNA for the CDR3: TGTGCCAGCAGCTTGGAGGGACAGGCAACAACAGATACGCAGTATTTT. The full variable domain, rest sourced from reference TRBV7-3 and TRBJ2-3, is GAGVSQTPSNKVTEKGKYVELRCDPISGHTALYWYRQSLGQGPEFLIYFQGTGAADDSGLPNDRFFAVRPEGSVSTLKIQRTERGDSAVYLCASSLEGQATTDTQYFGPGTRLTVL.